The sequence of this T cell receptor (beta chain) was determined in a study of blood T cell repertoires in COVID-19. In the original analysis: Reference gene primer amplification yielded estimated nucleated cell counts. Profiled with immunoSEQ multiplex PCR; TCRdb holds only in-frame clones, not every one. That table is the source of V, J and clone size, and D and trimming were worked out from the DNA. The sample has over 350,000 clones, about nine tenths seen once. V was clipped by 4 bases and J by 4 bases; unmatched bases: 17. Germline CDR1 is SGHRS and CDR2 is YFSETQ. This CDR3 has 19 residues. The receptor was isolated from a woman in her twenties or thirties with active or convalescent COVID-19. Sequenced sample: peripheral blood. This chain connects TRBV5-1 to TRBJ2-2; 9 bases align to TRBD2. The CDR3 here is CASSQGPPLAGAGTGELFF. The CDR3 DNA follows: TGCGCCAGCAGCCAAGGGCCCCCCTTAGCGGGAGCGGGCACCGGGGAGCTGTTTTTT.